Following are 19 T cell receptor beta chains from one sample sequenced in a study of blood T cell repertoires in COVID-19. Measured with immunoSEQ multiplex PCR; TCRdb has only the in-frame clones, and not every one. The sample yields around 430,000 clones, just under 90% seen once. The sequenced material came from PBMCs or T cells enriched from blood (not recorded which). Receptors were obtained from a woman between 50 and 59 years old who had recovered from COVID-19.

The V and J genes are TRBV15 and TRBJ2-1; 7 bases agree with TRBD1. This CDR3 region has 16 residues. The V segment lost 1 base and the J segment 5 bases; nucleotides outside the gene matches: 8. Looked up from germline, CDR1 is LNHNV and CDR2 is YYDKDF (reference sequence). The CDR3 spells CATSRVARGLHNEQFF. CDR3 nucleotide sequence: TGTGCCACCAGCAGAGTAGCGAGGGGGCTCCACAATGAGCAGTTCTTC.

The chain recombines TRBV27 with TRBJ2-7, with a weak D call TRBD1 (5 bases). Germline CDR1 reads MNHEY; CDR2 reads SMNVEV (reference sequence). This CDR3 has 12 residues. Trimming pared 11 bases from V and 1 base from J, leaving 12 bases between. CDR3 sequence (DNA): TGTGCCTCGGCAGGGTCATCCTACGAGCAGTACTTC. It encodes CASAGSSYEQYF.

V usage is TRBV6-2 or TRBV6-3 and J usage is TRBJ1-6; 8 positions match TRBD1. Germline CDR1 reads MNHEY; CDR2 reads SVGEGT. The length of the CDR3 is 15 residues. Trimming removed 4 bases from V and 9 bases from J; junction bases left unmatched: 8. Here the CDR3 DNA reads TGTGCCAGCAGTTCGGGGACAGGAAGGAGTTCACCCCTCCACTTT. Amino acid sequence: CASSSGTGRSSPLHF.

The CDR3 bases are TGCGCCAGCAGCTTGGACAGGGGGCAGAGCACAGATACGCAGTATTTT. Translated: CASSLDRGQSTDTQYF. The chain is built from TRBV5-1 and TRBJ2-3, with 9 bases lining up with TRBD1. The length of the CDR3 is 16 residues. Germline values: CDR1 SGHRS, CDR2 YFSETQ. J lost 0 bases, V lost 0 bases, and 2 bases had no gene match.

This chain joins TRBV20-1 and TRBJ1-1; D possibly corresponds to TRBD1 (5 bases). Germline V CDR1 and CDR2: DFQATT, SNEGSKA (reference sequence). Between the trimmed V and J ends, which lost 3 bases and 2 bases, there was a span of 10 bases. This CDR3 region has 13 residues. Here the CDR3 DNA reads TGCAGTGCTAGTGAAGGGGCCAACACTGAAGCTTTCTTT. Protein product: CSASEGANTEAFF.

The rearrangement uses TRBV2 and TRBJ1-1; TRBD1 might be the D (6 bases). Germline V gives CDR1 SNHLY, CDR2 FYNNEI. Deletions cut 7 bases from V and 8 bases from J, with 26 bases between. The CDR3 has 16 residues. The CDR3 here is CASNPSKGHGKGEAFF. CDR3 in DNA: TGTGCCAGCAACCCGTCTAAGGGACATGGCAAAGGGGAAGCTTTCTTT.

This chain joins TRBV5-6 and TRBJ1-6; no clear D gene. This CDR3 is 13 amino acids long. V was pared by 4 bases and J by 10 bases, with 12 bases between. The germline V gene encodes CDR1 SGHDT and CDR2 YYEEEE. CDR3 sequence: CASSLWVASPLHF. DNA for the CDR3: TGTGCCAGCAGCCTGTGGGTAGCCTCACCCCTCCACTTT.

The chain has TRBV5-1 and TRBJ1-4, with D unclear. V was clipped by 0 bases and J by 7 bases, with 7 bases between them. The CDR3 totals 13 residues. CDR1 and CDR2 (germline): SGHRS, YFSETQ. For the CDR3, the DNA is TGCGCCAGCAGCTTGGGCGTTCTTGAAAAACTGTTTTTT. Translated, it gives CASSLGVLEKLFF. Supplemented by reference TRBV5-1 and TRBJ1-4, the full variable domain reads KAGVTQTPRYLIKTRGQQVTLSCSPISGHRSVSWYQQTPGQGLQFLFEYFSETQRNKGNFPGRFSGRQFSNSRSEMNVSTLELGDSALYLCASSLGVLEKLFFGSGTQLSVL.

The chain combines TRBV28 with TRBJ1-2, with D hard to call. V shed 6 bases and J shed 4 bases, with 9 bases lying between them. There are 12 residues in the CDR3. Germline values: CDR1 MDHEN, CDR2 SYDVKM. The DNA for the CDR3 is TGTGCCAGCAGAACACGCGGCTATGGCTACACCTTC. Its translation is CASRTRGYGYTF.

The chain joins TRBV4-1 to TRBJ2-3, with 8 bases identical to TRBD1. After removal of 0 bases from V and 5 bases from J, the junction contained 4 bases not matched to a gene. The germline V gene has CDR1 MGHRA and CDR2 YSYEKL. This CDR3 is 15 amino acids long. The CDR3 protein is CASSQDQQGEDTQYF. CDR3 bases: TGCGCCAGCAGCCAAGATCAACAGGGGGAAGATACGCAGTATTTT.

The CDR3 is CASSQGAGGQVRTGELFF. The CDR3 DNA follows: TGCGCCAGCAGCCAAGGAGCCGGAGGACAGGTTCGGACCGGGGAGCTGTTTTTT. The rearrangement links TRBV4-3 to TRBJ2-2, with 7 bases lining up with TRBD1. This CDR3 spans 18 amino acids. Trimming removed 1 base from V and 5 bases from J; junction bases left unmatched: 13. Germline V lookup: CDR1 LGHNA, CDR2 YSLEER.

The table lists this clone with a few counts. The CDR3: CASIKAGFHTEAFF. In DNA form, the CDR3 reads TGTGCCAGCATCAAAGCCGGGTTTCACACTGAAGCTTTCTTT. The rearrangement links TRBV3-1 (or the pseudogene TRBV3-2) to TRBJ1-1; D is uncertain. Germline V CDR1 and CDR2: LGHDT, YNNKEL (reference sequence). The germline V and J ends were trimmed by 7 bases and 3 bases, with 15 bases remaining between them. This CDR3 spans 14 amino acids.

The gene calls are TRBV6-5 and TRBJ1-2, with a tentative D call TRBD1 (5 bases). V was clipped by 0 bases and J by 6 bases, with 11 bases between them. The CDR3 runs 14 residues. The germline V gene encodes CDR1 MNHEY and CDR2 SVGAGI. Written as DNA, the CDR3 is TGTGCCAGCAGTTACTCGGGGCAGATCGATGGCTACACCTTC. It is translated as CASSYSGQIDGYTF.

The DNA for the CDR3 is TGTGCCATCACCCCAGGGGGCCTTTATGGCTACACCTTC. Translated, it gives CAITPGGLYGYTF. The rearrangement links TRBV10-3 to TRBJ1-2; TRBD1 agrees at 8 bases. The V gene's germline CDR1 is ENHRY and CDR2 SYGVKD. CDR3 length: 13 residues. With V trimmed by 7 bases and J by 5 bases, 6 bases remained unmatched.

The rearrangement joins TRBV7-9 to TRBJ2-7, with TRBD2 matching over 7 bases. Trimming at V came to 5 bases and at J to 7 bases, leaving 11 bases not matched to a gene. The CDR3 is 14 residues long. From germline, CDR1 is SEHNR and CDR2 FQNEAQ (reference sequence). The CDR3 DNA reads as TGTGCCAGCAGCGAAGCGGGGCTATCGTGGGAGCAGTACTTC. As protein: CASSEAGLSWEQYF.

The rearrangement links TRBV28 to TRBJ2-3, with TRBD2 matching 16 bases. Germline V gene sequence: CDR1 MDHEN, CDR2 SYDVKM. J was trimmed by 3 bases and V by 5 bases; bases with no gene match: 5. This CDR3 spans 17 amino acids. The DNA for the CDR3 is TGTGCCAGCAGTCCCGGGACTAGCGGGGGGGCGACAGATACGCAGTATTTT. Translating gives CASSPGTSGGATDTQYF.

This sequence joins TRBV5-8 and TRBJ1-4; 7 bases line up with TRBD1. The CDR3 covers 14 residues. In germline, CDR1 is SGHTS, CDR2 YDEGEE. The V and J ends lost 0 bases and 8 bases, in that order; junction bases with no gene match: 4. CDR3 DNA sequence: TGTGCCAGCAGCTTGGGACAGGGAGGAGAAAAACTGTTTTTT. It yields the protein CASSLGQGGEKLFF.

The chain couples TRBV2 to TRBJ1-1; D is undetermined. The CDR3 is 13 amino acids. Germline V gene sequence: CDR1 SNHLY, CDR2 FYNNEI. V was cut by 3 bases and J by 1 base, with 6 bases left in between. CDR3 residues: CASSDFQNTEAFF. The CDR3 DNA reads TGTGCCAGCAGTGATTTCCAGAACACTGAAGCTTTCTTT.

The rearrangement links TRBV19 to TRBJ1-1; unclear D gene. The V end was cut by 5 bases, the J end by 11 bases, with 24 bases between. From germline, CDR1 is LNHDA and CDR2 SQIVND (reference sequence). This CDR3 spans 15 amino acids. The CDR3 loop is CASSPTAASPLRAFF. For the CDR3, the DNA is TGTGCCAGTAGTCCCACAGCCGCCAGTCCCCTTCGGGCTTTCTTT. The whole variable domain, filled in from reference TRBV19 and TRBJ1-1, reads DGGITQSPKYLFRKEGQNVTLSCEQNLNHDAMYWYRQDPGQGLRLIYYSQIVNDFQKGDIAEGYSVSREKKESFPLTVTSAQKNPTAFYLCASSPTAASPLRAFFGQGTRLTVV.